This entry lists 18 T cell receptor beta chains sequenced from one sample in a study of cytomegalovirus exposure and HLA in healthy donors. Primers included in the PCR were 60 Vbeta and 13 Jbeta primers. This table comes from immunoSEQ multiplex PCR, and its TCRdb copy is limited to in-frame clones, with some not included. The sample has approximately 180,000 clones, about 69% seen once. The sequenced sample was PBMCs. The origin of the receptors is a male donor in good health and CMV-seronegative.

The rearrangement uses TRBV6-5 and TRBJ2-1; TRBD2 agrees at 9 bases. V gave up 3 bases and J gave up 1 base; unmatched junction bases: 4. The V gene's germline CDR1 is MNHEY and CDR2 SVGAGI. The CDR3 contains 16 residues. CDR3 residues: CASSYSAGGSYNEQFF. Here the CDR3 DNA reads TGTGCCAGCAGTTATAGCGCGGGGGGGTCCTACAATGAGCAGTTCTTC.

The chain links TRBV28 to TRBJ2-6; D remains unclear. This CDR3 is 12 amino acids long. Germline V CDR1 and CDR2: MDHEN, SYDVKM. V lost 6 bases, J lost 4 bases, and 4 bases lay in between. CDR3 in DNA: TGTGCCAGCAGCTCGGGGGCCAACGTCCTGACTTTC. Its translation is CASSSGANVLTF.

The chain is built from TRBV5-1 and TRBJ1-1; D unclear. This CDR3 spans 14 amino acids. Per germline, CDR1 SGHRS and CDR2 YFSETQ. Trimming took 4 bases from V and 4 from J, leaving 14 bases between them. The CDR3 DNA reads TGCGCCAGCAGCCATGCGGGCAGGCCCACTGAAGCTTTCTTT. It encodes CASSHAGRPTEAFF.

The gene calls are TRBV2 and TRBJ2-2; D ambiguous. From germline, CDR1 is SNHLY and CDR2 FYNNEI. The CDR3 spans 13 residues. Trimming pared 5 bases from V and 3 bases from J, leaving 7 bases between. DNA for the CDR3: TGTGCCAGCAGTCAAACAGACACCGGGGAGCTGTTTTTT. Its protein product is CASSQTDTGELFF.

For the CDR3, the DNA is TGTGCCATCCGGCAGGGGGCCCGTTCCACTGAAGCTTTCTTT. It codes for CAIRQGARSTEAFF. This chain uses TRBV10-3 with TRBJ1-1; 8 bases are a match to TRBD1. V lost 8 bases to trimming and J lost 4 bases; unmatched junction nucleotides: 9. This CDR3 contains 14 residues. Per the germline V gene, CDR1 is ENHRY and CDR2 is SYGVKD.

This chain uses TRBV6-5 with TRBJ1-1, with 7 bases fitting TRBD1. The CDR3 loop spans 15 amino acids. V gave up 0 bases and J gave up 4 bases; unmatched junction bases: 5. Germline CDR1 MNHEY, CDR2 SVGAGI. The CDR3 spells CASSYSAGGSTEAFF. The CDR3 bases are TGTGCCAGCAGTTACTCGGCAGGGGGGAGCACTGAAGCTTTCTTT.

This rearrangement joins TRBV15 to TRBJ1-1; the D is unclear. This CDR3 spans 14 amino acids. With 3 bases removed from V and 1 base from J, the gap between germline ends came to 9 bases. Germline V lookup: CDR1 LNHNV, CDR2 YYDKDF (reference sequence). CDR3 coding DNA: TGTGCCACCAGCAGTGTCCCCCGGAACACTGAAGCTTTCTTT. It is translated as CATSSVPRNTEAFF.

This chain connects TRBV6-1 to TRBJ2-2; 8 bases agree with TRBD1. Trimming cost V 3 bases and J 4 bases; bases outside gene matches: 1. Germline V gene sequence: CDR1 MNHNS, CDR2 SASEGT. The CDR3 has 14 residues. The CDR3, as DNA: TGTGCCAGCAGTGACAGGGGGCCCACCGGGGAGCTGTTTTTT. It yields the protein CASSDRGPTGELFF.

This clone has only a few counts. The genes are TRBV29-1 and TRBJ1-5, with D hard to call. The germline V gene has CDR1 SQVTM and CDR2 ANQGSEA. V dropped 6 bases and J dropped 0 bases, with 9 bases sitting between them. This CDR3 spans 13 amino acids. This CDR3 reads CSVVTSSNQPQHF. DNA of the CDR3: TGCAGCGTAGTGACAAGTAGCAATCAGCCCCAGCATTTT.

The CDR3 is CASLVPGGGGYTF. The CDR3 region has the DNA TGTGCCAGCCTCGTCCCAGGGGGCGGTGGCTACACCTTC. The chain carries TRBV6-5 and TRBJ1-2; 8 bases align to TRBD1. V dropped 8 bases and J dropped 7; count of bases not matched to a gene: 9. The CDR3 is made up of 13 amino acids. Germline lookup yields CDR1 MNHEY and CDR2 SVGAGI.

This clone came up once. This rearrangement joins TRBV19 to TRBJ1-6, with TRBD1 as a possible D gene (5 bases). Trimming cost V 2 bases and J 7 bases, with 12 bases left between them. Germline V gene lookup returns CDR1 LNHDA and CDR2 SQIVND (reference sequence). The CDR3 totals 15 residues. For the CDR3, the DNA is TGTGCCAGTAGTATATTCGGGGGTAGAAATTCACCCCTCCACTTT. Its protein is CASSIFGGRNSPLHF.

The chain is built from TRBV25-1 and TRBJ1-2, with 8 nucleotides matching TRBD1. Trimming took 5 bases from V and 8 from J; bases not matched to a gene: 1. CDR3 length: 11 amino acids. The germline gives CDR1 MGHDK, CDR2 SYGVNS. The CDR3 DNA reads TGTGCCAGCAGTCGACAGGGGGGCTACACCTTC. Translated: CASSRQGGYTF.

This chain connects TRBV6-5 to TRBJ1-5; weak D call: TRBD1 (5 bases). Deletions cut 6 bases from V and 5 bases from J, with 14 bases between. CDR3 length equals 14 residues. Germline V CDR1 and CDR2: MNHEY, SVGAGI. In nucleotides, the CDR3 is TGTGCCAGCAGCTCCGACAGTTGGGATCAGCCCCAGCATTTT. Its translation: CASSSDSWDQPQHF.

With regard to this clone: The same CDR3 also results from other DNA sequences found in this sample. The rearrangement links TRBV6-5 to TRBJ1-1; 11 bases line up with TRBD1. Germline CDR1 reads MNHEY; CDR2 reads SVGAGI. V shed 6 bases and J 4 bases; nucleotides not matched to a gene: 4. The CDR3 length is 14 residues. The CDR3 nucleotides read TGTGCCAGCAGCTACGGGACAGGGGGCACTGAAGCTTTCTTT. Translating it yields CASSYGTGGTEAFF.

This clone was detected a few times. In DNA, the CDR3 is TGCGCCAGCAGTGAGGGGGACAGGGCTAGTGGCAATGGCTACACCTTC. It encodes CASSEGDRASGNGYTF. The J gene is TRBJ1-2, the V gene TRBV10-1; 9 positions agree with TRBD1. This CDR3 contains 16 residues. Germline assignment: CDR1 WNHNN and CDR2 SYGVQD (reference sequence). The V segment lost 2 bases and the J segment 6 bases; nucleotides outside the gene matches: 10.

The chain is built from TRBV1 and TRBJ1-6; whether TRBD1, the table's D call, matches the DNA was not checked. TRBV1 is a pseudogene segment. This CDR3 has 16 residues. This chain's CDR3 is CTSRPGQGPYNSPLHF. DNA for the CDR3: TGCACCAGCAGACCGGGACAGGGGCCTTATAATTCACCCCTCCACTTT.

This rearrangement joins TRBV6-5 to TRBJ2-1; D is possibly TRBD1 (6 bases). The CDR3 has 14 residues. Germline CDR1 is MNHEY and CDR2 is SVGAGI. V lost 5 bases to trimming and J lost 2 bases, with 10 bases between them. This CDR3 is CASSLGGAYNEQFF. CDR3 DNA: TGTGCCAGCAGTCTTGGGGGCGCCTACAATGAGCAGTTCTTC.

The chain joins TRBV2 to TRBJ2-1; 7 nucleotides agree with TRBD2. The CDR3 extends over 15 amino acids. The V and J ends lost 7 bases and 4 bases, in that order; junction bases with no gene match: 10. Germline V gives CDR1 SNHLY, CDR2 FYNNEI. CDR3 sequence reads: CASTHWGEGYNEQFF. DNA of the CDR3: TGTGCCAGCACCCACTGGGGGGAGGGATACAATGAGCAGTTCTTC.